This T cell receptor beta chain derives from a study of shared clonotypes between healthy human individuals. Study background: Every donor yielded three CD4 naive, three CD4 memory, two CD8 naive and one CD8 memory plate. Study-wide results and caveats: Limited genetic and exposure-history diversity came from having few donors.

Here immunoSEQ multiplex PCR was the method, and the copy in TCRdb shows in-frame clones only, minus some. The sample includes roughly 2.2 million clones, less than 95% of them seen just once. In regard to this clone: Its cognate antigen is unknown.

Looked up from germline, CDR1 is SGHRS and CDR2 is YFSETQ. The V and J ends lost 4 bases and 2 bases respectively, with 13 bases between them. There are 15 residues in the CDR3. A CD45RA-negative memory subset and a CD45RA+ naive subset were separated from the CD4+ cells. Sample: naive CD4+ T cells from PBMCs. Subset reported: CD45RA+ positively selected. This chain connects TRBV5-1 to TRBJ2-1, with D hard to call. The sequence derives from a man between 18 and 35 years old in good health. Some clones in this sample may be carry-over from other donors' samples. The CDR3: CASSHRDPPYNEQFF. CDR3 DNA sequence: TGCGCCAGCAGCCACCGAGACCCTCCCTACAATGAGCAGTTCTTC.